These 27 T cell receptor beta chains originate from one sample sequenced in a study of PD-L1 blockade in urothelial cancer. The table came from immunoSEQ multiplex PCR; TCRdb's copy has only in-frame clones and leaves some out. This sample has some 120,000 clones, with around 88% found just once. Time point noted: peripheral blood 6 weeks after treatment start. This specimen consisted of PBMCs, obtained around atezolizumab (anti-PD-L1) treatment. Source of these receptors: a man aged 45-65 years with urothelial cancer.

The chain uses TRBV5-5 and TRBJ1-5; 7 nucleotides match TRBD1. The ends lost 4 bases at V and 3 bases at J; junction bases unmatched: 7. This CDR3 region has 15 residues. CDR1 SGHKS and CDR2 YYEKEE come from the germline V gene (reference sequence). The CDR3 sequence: CASSIGTADNQPQHF. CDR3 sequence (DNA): TGTGCCAGCAGCATCGGGACAGCGGACAATCAGCCCCAGCATTTT.

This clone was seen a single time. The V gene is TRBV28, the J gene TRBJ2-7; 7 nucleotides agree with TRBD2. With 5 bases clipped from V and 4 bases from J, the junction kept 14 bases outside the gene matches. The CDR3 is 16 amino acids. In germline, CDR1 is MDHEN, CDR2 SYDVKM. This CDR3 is CASSPSSGGRRYEQYF. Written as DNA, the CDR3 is TGTGCCAGCAGTCCCTCCTCTGGCGGGAGACGATACGAGCAGTACTTC.

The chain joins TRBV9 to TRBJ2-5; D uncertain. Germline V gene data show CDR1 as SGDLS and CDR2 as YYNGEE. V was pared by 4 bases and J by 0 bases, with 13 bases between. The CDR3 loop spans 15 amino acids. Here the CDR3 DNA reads TGTGCCAGCAGCCCAAACACACCGTACCAAGAGACCCAGTACTTC. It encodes CASSPNTPYQETQYF.

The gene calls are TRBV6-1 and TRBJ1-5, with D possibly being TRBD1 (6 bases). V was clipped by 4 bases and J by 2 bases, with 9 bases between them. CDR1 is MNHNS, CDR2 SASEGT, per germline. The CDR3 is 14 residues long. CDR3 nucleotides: TGTGCCAGCAGTGTATCAGGGGGCAATCAGCCCCAGCATTTT. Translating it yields CASSVSGGNQPQHF.

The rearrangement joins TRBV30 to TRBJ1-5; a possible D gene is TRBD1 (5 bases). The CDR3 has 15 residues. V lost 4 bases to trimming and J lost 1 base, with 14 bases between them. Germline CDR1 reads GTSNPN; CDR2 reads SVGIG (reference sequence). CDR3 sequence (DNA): TGTGCCTGGACAGTGGGAGGGACGAGCAATCAGCCCCAGCATTTT. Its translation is CAWTVGGTSNQPQHF.

The DNA for the CDR3 is TGTGCCTGGAGTGTCCTACAGGGGGGACAGCCCCAGCATTTT. It specifies CAWSVLQGGQPQHF. This chain links TRBV30 with TRBJ1-5; TRBD1 agrees at 8 bases. Looked up from germline, CDR1 is GTSNPN and CDR2 is SVGIG (reference sequence). The length of the CDR3 is 14 residues. Trimming took 0 bases from V and 7 from J; bases not matched to a gene: 5.

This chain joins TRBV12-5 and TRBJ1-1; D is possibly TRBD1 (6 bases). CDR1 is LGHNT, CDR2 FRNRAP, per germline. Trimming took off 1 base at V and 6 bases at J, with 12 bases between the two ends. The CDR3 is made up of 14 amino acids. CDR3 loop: CASGLALDSAEAFF. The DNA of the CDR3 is TGTGCTAGTGGTTTGGCATTGGACAGCGCTGAAGCTTTCTTT.

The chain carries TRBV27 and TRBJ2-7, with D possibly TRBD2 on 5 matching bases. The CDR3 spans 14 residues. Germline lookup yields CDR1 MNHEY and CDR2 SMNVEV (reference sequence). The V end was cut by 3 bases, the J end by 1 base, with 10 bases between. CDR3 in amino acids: CASSFRAESYEQYF. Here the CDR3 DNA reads TGTGCCAGCAGTTTTCGAGCGGAGTCCTACGAGCAGTACTTC.

The CDR3 DNA reads as TGTGCCAGCAGGCAAAGTGGGGGGGGCTCGGGGGAGACCCAGTACTTC. Its translation is CASRQSGGGSGETQYF. The chain joins TRBV28 to TRBJ2-5, with D possibly being TRBD2 (7 bases). CDR3 size: 16 residues. The germline V gene has CDR1 MDHEN and CDR2 SYDVKM. The V gene lost 6 bases and the J gene lost 5 bases, with 22 bases spanning the gap.

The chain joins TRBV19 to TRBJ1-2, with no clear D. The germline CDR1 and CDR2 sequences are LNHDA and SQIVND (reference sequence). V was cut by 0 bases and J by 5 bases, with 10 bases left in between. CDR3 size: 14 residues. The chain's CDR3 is CASSIDPGRYGYTF. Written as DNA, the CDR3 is TGTGCCAGTAGTATAGATCCGGGGAGGTATGGCTACACCTTC.

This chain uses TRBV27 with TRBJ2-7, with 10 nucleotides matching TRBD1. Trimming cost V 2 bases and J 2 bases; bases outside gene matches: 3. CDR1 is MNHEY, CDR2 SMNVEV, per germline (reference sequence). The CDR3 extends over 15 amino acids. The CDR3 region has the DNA TGTGCCAGCAGTTTAAGGGGACAGGGGCCCTACGAGCAGTACTTC. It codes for CASSLRGQGPYEQYF.

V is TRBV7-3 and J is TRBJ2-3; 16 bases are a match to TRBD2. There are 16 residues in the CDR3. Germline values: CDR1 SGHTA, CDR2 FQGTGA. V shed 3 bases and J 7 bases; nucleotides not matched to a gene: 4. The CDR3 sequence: CASSLGLAGGPYTQYF. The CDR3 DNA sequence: TGTGCCAGCAGCTTGGGACTAGCGGGAGGGCCCTATACGCAGTATTTT.

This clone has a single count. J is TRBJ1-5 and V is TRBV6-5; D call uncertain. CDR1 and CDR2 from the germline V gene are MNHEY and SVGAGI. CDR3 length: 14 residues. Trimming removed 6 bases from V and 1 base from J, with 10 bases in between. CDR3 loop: CASSPGPSNQPQHF. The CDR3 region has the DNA TGTGCCAGCAGCCCTGGCCCAAGCAATCAGCCCCAGCATTTT.

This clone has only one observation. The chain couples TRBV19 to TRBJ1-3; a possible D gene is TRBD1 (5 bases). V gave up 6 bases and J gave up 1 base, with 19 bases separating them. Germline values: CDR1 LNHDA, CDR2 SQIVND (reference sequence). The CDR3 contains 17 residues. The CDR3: CASSLGLPFLSGNTIYF. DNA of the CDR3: TGTGCCAGTAGCCTGGGACTGCCTTTCCTTTCTGGAAACACCATATATTTT.

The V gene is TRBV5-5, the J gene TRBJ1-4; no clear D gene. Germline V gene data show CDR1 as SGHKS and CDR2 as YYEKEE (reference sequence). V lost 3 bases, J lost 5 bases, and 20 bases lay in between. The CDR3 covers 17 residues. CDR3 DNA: TGTGCCAGCAGCTCCCCGGCGGTTTACAACGCCAATGAAAAACTGTTTTTT. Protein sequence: CASSSPAVYNANEKLFF.

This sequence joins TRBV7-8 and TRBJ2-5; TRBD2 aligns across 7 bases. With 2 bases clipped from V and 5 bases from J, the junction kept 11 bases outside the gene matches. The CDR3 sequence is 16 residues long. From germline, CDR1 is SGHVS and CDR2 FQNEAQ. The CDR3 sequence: CASSLRSGTERETQYF. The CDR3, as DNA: TGTGCCAGCAGCTTACGAAGCGGGACCGAGAGGGAGACCCAGTACTTC. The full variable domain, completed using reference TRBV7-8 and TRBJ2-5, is GAGVSQSPRYKVAKRGQDVALRCDPISGHVSLFWYQQALGQGPEFLTYFQNEAQLDKSGLPSDRFFAERPEGSVSTLKIQRTQQEDSAVYLCASSLRSGTERETQYFGPGTRLLVL.

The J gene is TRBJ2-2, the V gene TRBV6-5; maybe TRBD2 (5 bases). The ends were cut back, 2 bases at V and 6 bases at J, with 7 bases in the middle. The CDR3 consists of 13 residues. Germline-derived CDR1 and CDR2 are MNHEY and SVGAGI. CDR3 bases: TGTGCCAGCAGTTACATCGGGGCCGGGGAGCTGTTTTTT. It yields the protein CASSYIGAGELFF.

The CDR3 DNA reads as TGCAGTGTTCCAGGGAATGAGCAGTTCTTC. This sequence encodes CSVPGNEQFF. This rearrangement joins TRBV20-1 to TRBJ2-1; TRBD1 might be the D (5 bases). Germline CDR1 and CDR2: DFQATT and SNEGSKA (reference sequence). This CDR3 spans 10 amino acids. Trimming removed 7 bases from V and 7 bases from J, with 8 bases in between.

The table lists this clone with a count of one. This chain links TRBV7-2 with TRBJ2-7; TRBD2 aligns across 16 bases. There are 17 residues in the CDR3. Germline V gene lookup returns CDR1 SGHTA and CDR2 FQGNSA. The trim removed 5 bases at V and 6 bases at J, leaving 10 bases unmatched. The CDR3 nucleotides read TGTGCCAGCAGCAGTAGGGGACTAGCGGGAGGGCCAGTCGAGCAGTACTTC. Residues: CASSSRGLAGGPVEQYF. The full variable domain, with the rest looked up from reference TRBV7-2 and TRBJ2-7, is GAGVSQSPSNKVTEKGKDVELRCDPISGHTALYWYRQSLGQGLEFLIYFQGNSAPDKSGLPSDRFSAERTGGSVSTLTIQRTQQEDSAVYLCASSSRGLAGGPVEQYFGPGTRLTVT.

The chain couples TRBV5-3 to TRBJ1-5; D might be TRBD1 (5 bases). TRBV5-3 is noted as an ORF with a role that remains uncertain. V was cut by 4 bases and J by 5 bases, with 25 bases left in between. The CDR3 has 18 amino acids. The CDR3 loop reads CARSPYRTGTSRHQPQHF. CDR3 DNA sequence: TGTGCCAGAAGCCCGTATCGTACCGGGACTTCCCGGCATCAGCCCCAGCATTTT.

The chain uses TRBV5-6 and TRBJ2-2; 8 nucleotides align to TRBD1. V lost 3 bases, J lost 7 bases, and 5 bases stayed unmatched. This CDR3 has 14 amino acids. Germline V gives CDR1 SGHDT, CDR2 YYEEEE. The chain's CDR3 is CASSWTGSGGELFF. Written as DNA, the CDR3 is TGTGCCAGCAGCTGGACAGGGTCCGGCGGGGAGCTGTTTTTT.

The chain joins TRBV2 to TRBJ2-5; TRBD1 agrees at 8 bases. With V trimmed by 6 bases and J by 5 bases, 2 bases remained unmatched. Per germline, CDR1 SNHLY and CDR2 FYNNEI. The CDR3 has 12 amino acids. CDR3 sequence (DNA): TGTGCCAGCAGGGGACAGGCTGAGACCCAGTACTTC. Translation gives CASRGQAETQYF.

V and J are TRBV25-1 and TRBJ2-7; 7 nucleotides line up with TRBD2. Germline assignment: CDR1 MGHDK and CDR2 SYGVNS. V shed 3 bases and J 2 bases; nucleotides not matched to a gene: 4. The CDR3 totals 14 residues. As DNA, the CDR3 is TGTGCCAGCAGTGATTCGGGAGGAGCCTACGAGCAGTACTTC. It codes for CASSDSGGAYEQYF.

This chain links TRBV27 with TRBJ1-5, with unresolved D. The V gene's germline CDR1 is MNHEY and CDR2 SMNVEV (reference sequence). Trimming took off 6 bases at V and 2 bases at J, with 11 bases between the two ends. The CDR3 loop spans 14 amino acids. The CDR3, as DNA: TGTGCCAGCAGGTTCACGTCGGGCAATCAGCCCCAGCATTTT. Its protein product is CASRFTSGNQPQHF.

CDR3 DNA sequence: TGTGCCAGTTCTGAAACAGGGGACAACTATGGCTACACCTTC. It is translated as CASSETGDNYGYTF. V usage is TRBV19 and J usage is TRBJ1-2; 7 bases are shared with TRBD1. Trimming at V came to 8 bases and at J to 2 bases, leaving 8 bases not matched to a gene. Germline lookup yields CDR1 LNHDA and CDR2 SQIVND (reference sequence). The CDR3 covers 14 residues.

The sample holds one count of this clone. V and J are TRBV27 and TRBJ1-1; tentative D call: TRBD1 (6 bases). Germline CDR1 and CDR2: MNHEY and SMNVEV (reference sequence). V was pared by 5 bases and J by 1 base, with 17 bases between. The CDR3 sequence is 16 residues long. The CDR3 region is CASSPNALQGNTEAFF. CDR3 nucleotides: TGTGCCAGCAGTCCGAACGCGTTACAGGGGAACACTGAAGCTTTCTTT.

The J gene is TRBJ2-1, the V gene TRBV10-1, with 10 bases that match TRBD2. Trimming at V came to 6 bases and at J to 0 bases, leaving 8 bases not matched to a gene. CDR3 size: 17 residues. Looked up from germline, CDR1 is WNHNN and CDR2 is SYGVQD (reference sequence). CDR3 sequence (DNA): TGCGCCAGCAGAACTATAGCGGGAGGCCACTCCTACAATGAGCAGTTCTTC. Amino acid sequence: CASRTIAGGHSYNEQFF.